Listed below are T cell receptor beta chains from one sample, sequenced in a study of blood T cell repertoires in COVID-19. The assay was immunoSEQ multiplex PCR, and TCRdb's table has in-frame clones only and misses some. Of approximately 260,000 clones detected, around four fifths appear once; the ten largest clones hold about 4%. The sequenced sample was peripheral blood. The receptors stem from a woman aged 40-49 years with active or convalescent COVID-19. The CDR3 runs from the conserved cysteine through the conserved F or W. A D gene is named only where the DNA matches it firmly. Rows may omit the clone size; those that give it use once, few, many or a size class.

abundance	d_gene	v_gene	j_gene	CDR3aa	CDR3nt
NA	TRBD1	TRBV5-8	TRBJ1-1	CASSLRQGKGLQEAFF	TGTGCCAGCAGCTTACGACAGGGGAAGGGGCTTCAAGAAGCTTTCTTT
NA	NA	TRBV18	TRBJ1-1	CASSPAGRMNTEAFF	TGTGCCAGCTCACCAGCGGGACGGATGAACACTGAAGCTTTCTTT
NA	NA	TRBV9	TRBJ1-3	CASSATTGLAGNTIYF	TGTGCCAGCAGCGCCACGACAGGTCTGGCTGGAAACACCATATATTTT
NA	TRBD1	TRBV5-1	TRBJ2-7	CASSLGDRGSYEQYF	TGCGCCAGCAGCTTGGGGGACAGGGGCTCCTACGAGCAGTACTTC
once	NA	TRBV7-9	TRBJ2-2	CASSVTGPGELFF	TGTGCCAGCAGCGTTACAGGTCCCGGGGAGCTGTTTTTT
few	TRBD1	TRBV18	TRBJ2-5	CASSALGQEETQYF	TGTGCCAGCTCAGCCCTCGGACAGGAGGAGACCCAGTACTTC
NA	TRBD2	TRBV5-1	TRBJ2-1	CASSSQLANEQFF	TGCGCCAGCAGCTCCCAACTAGCGAATGAGCAGTTCTTC
few	NA	TRBV30	TRBJ1-1	CAWSLQASTEAFF	TGTGCCTGGAGTCTACAGGCGTCCACTGAAGCTTTCTTT
NA	TRBD1	TRBV28	TRBJ1-5	CASSFQQGQPQHF	TGTGCCAGCAGTTTCCAACAGGGGCAGCCCCAGCATTTT
NA	TRBD1	TRBV9	TRBJ1-1	CASSVQGAGTEAFF	TGTGCCAGCAGCGTACAGGGGGCTGGCACTGAAGCTTTCTTT
NA	TRBD2	TRBV30	TRBJ2-3	CAWSVRLAGDTDTQYF	TGTGCCTGGAGTGTCCGACTAGCGGGGGACACAGATACGCAGTATTTT
NA	NA	TRBV18	TRBJ1-6	CASSPELQGRNSPLHF	TGTGCCAGCTCACCCGAATTACAGGGACGAAATTCACCCCTCCACTTT
NA	NA	TRBV6-6	TRBJ1-2	CASSFRQPLYGYTF	TGTGCCAGCAGTTTTAGACAGCCTTTATATGGCTACACCTTC
NA	NA	TRBV30	TRBJ1-2	CAWSSPGIRGYTF	TGTGCCTGGAGTAGCCCAGGGATCCGTGGCTACACCTTC
NA	TRBD1	TRBV25-1	TRBJ1-6	CASSDQDRVHNSPLHF	TGTGCCAGCAGTGATCAGGACAGGGTTCATAATTCACCCCTCCACTTT